One sample yielded the 30 T cell receptor beta chains listed below, sequenced in a study of blood T cell repertoires in COVID-19. The assay was immunoSEQ multiplex PCR, and TCRdb's table has in-frame clones only and misses some. Here the sample spans more than 95,000 clones, about 89% being singletons. The sequencing sample was made of peripheral blood. The receptors originated from a human donor in a cohort sampled during active COVID-19.

This sequence joins TRBV2 and TRBJ1-5, with D uncertain. Between the trimmed V and J ends, which lost 6 bases and 0 bases, there was a span of 18 bases. Germline CDR1 SNHLY, CDR2 FYNNEI. The CDR3 totals 17 residues. The CDR3 sequence: CASRADTGRYSNQPQHF. CDR3 DNA sequence: TGTGCCAGCAGAGCAGATACCGGCAGGTATAGCAATCAGCCCCAGCATTTT.

The chain couples TRBV28 to TRBJ1-2; 7 bases map to TRBD1. CDR1 and CDR2 (germline): MDHEN, SYDVKM. After removal of 6 bases from V and 6 bases from J, the junction contained 16 bases not matched to a gene. This CDR3 region has 16 residues. The CDR3 loop is CASSFPGLGTENGYTF. The CDR3 bases are TGTGCCAGCAGCTTTCCTGGTCTCGGGACAGAGAATGGCTACACCTTC.

The chain carries TRBV5-4 and TRBJ2-1; the match to TRBD2 covers 7 bases. V gave up 3 bases and J gave up 10 bases; unmatched junction bases: 19. Germline assignment: CDR1 SGHNT and CDR2 YYREEE (reference sequence). The CDR3 has 17 residues. The CDR3 region has the DNA TGTGCCAGCAGCTCCCTTGCGGGAGACGTTGGGCTCGGCGAGCAGTTCTTC. Protein sequence: CASSSLAGDVGLGEQFF.

J is TRBJ2-1 and V is TRBV6-6; TRBD2 matches 12 bases. V gave up 7 bases and J gave up 8 bases; unmatched junction bases: 9. The CDR3 extends over 15 amino acids. Germline V gene sequence: CDR1 MNHNY, CDR2 SVGAGI (reference sequence). The CDR3 nucleotides read TGTGCCAGCACCCTAGCGGGGGGGCCCGGCTATGAGCAGTTCTTC. Encoded protein: CASTLAGGPGYEQFF.

The rearrangement joins TRBV5-1 to TRBJ1-1; unclear D gene. Germline lookup yields CDR1 SGHRS and CDR2 YFSETQ. Between the trimmed V and J ends, which lost 4 bases and 2 bases, there was a span of 9 bases. The CDR3 runs 13 residues. CDR3 protein: CASSLGGNTEAFF. DNA for the CDR3: TGCGCCAGCAGCCTGGGAGGAAACACTGAAGCTTTCTTT.

The chain links TRBV6-4 to TRBJ2-1, with 10 bases that match TRBD2. This CDR3 is built from 14 residues. The V gene end was trimmed by 5 bases and the J gene end by 9 bases; junction bases not matched to a gene: 7. Germline CDR1 reads MRHNA; CDR2 reads SNTAGT. CDR3 DNA: TGTGCCAGCAGTCTAGAAGCGGGGGGGCCTGAGCAGTTCTTC. This gives the protein CASSLEAGGPEQFF.

The chain is built from TRBV3-1 (or the pseudogene TRBV3-2) and TRBJ1-1, with TRBD1 as a possible D gene (5 bases). V gave up 5 bases and J gave up 0 bases, with 16 bases separating them. The germline V gene has CDR1 LGHDT and CDR2 YNNKEL (reference sequence). The CDR3 loop spans 16 amino acids. In DNA form, the CDR3 reads TGTGCCAGCAGCAGACGGAGGGGCCTGGTGAACACTGAAGCTTTCTTT. Translation: CASSRRRGLVNTEAFF.

The rearrangement links TRBV27 to TRBJ2-6, with D tentatively TRBD1 (5 bases). Germline loops: CDR1 MNHEY, CDR2 SMNVEV (reference sequence). The CDR3 length is 18 residues. V lost 1 base and J lost 1, with 14 bases in between. In DNA, the CDR3 is TGTGCCAGCAGTTTATGGGGCAGGCTCGCATCTGGGGCCAACGTCCTGACTTTC. Protein product: CASSLWGRLASGANVLTF.

J is TRBJ2-3 and V is TRBV11-2; no clear D gene. The CDR3 is made up of 16 amino acids. Germline V gene lookup returns CDR1 SGHAT and CDR2 FQNNGV. Deletions cut 0 bases from V and 6 bases from J, with 16 bases between. CDR3 in DNA: TGTGCCAGCAGCTTAGAGGGCCTCCAGGCCCACGATACGCAGTATTTT. As protein: CASSLEGLQAHDTQYF.

The rearrangement joins TRBV10-3 to TRBJ2-7; possibly TRBD1 for D (6 bases). Germline loops: CDR1 ENHRY, CDR2 SYGVKD. V was clipped by 8 bases and J by 5 bases, with 34 bases between them. This CDR3 has 19 amino acids. CDR3 coding DNA: TGTGCCATCTATGAATTCAGGGCTGGGGACAACAAGCGGTACGACGAGCAGTACTTC. Encoded protein: CAIYEFRAGDNKRYDEQYF.

The chain is built from TRBV11-1 and TRBJ2-2; TRBD2 is a possible D gene (6 bases). Germline CDR1 is SGHAT and CDR2 is FQDESV (reference sequence). V lost 2 bases and J 6 bases, leaving 13 bases between the germline ends. CDR3 length: 15 residues. The CDR3 DNA follows: TGTGCCAGCAGCTTAAACAGACTAGTGGCCGGGGAGCTGTTTTTT. It specifies CASSLNRLVAGELFF. Looking up the rest from reference TRBV11-1 and TRBJ2-2 gives the full variable domain: EAEVAQSPRYKITEKSQAVAFWCDPISGHATLYWYRQILGQGPELLVQFQDESVVDDSQLPKDRFSAERLKGVDSTLKIQPAELGDSAMYLCASSLNRLVAGELFFGEGSRLTVL.

This clone was seen a handful of times. This chain joins TRBV2 and TRBJ1-5, with D maybe TRBD1 (5 bases). Trimming removed 7 bases from V and 1 base from J, with 20 bases in between. This CDR3 contains 17 residues. Per germline, CDR1 SNHLY and CDR2 FYNNEI. The CDR3 region is CASNTPGGGRSNQPQHF. As DNA, the CDR3 is TGTGCCAGCAATACACCGGGCGGGGGGAGAAGCAATCAGCCCCAGCATTTT.

The V call is TRBV6-2 or TRBV6-3, the J call TRBJ2-3; D is unresolved. This CDR3 comprises 12 residues. Deletions cut 2 bases from V and 6 bases from J, with 6 bases between. Germline V gives CDR1 MNHEY, CDR2 SVGEGT. In nucleotides, the CDR3 is TGTGCCAGCAGTTACACGAGGGATACGCAGTATTTT. Translation gives CASSYTRDTQYF.

V usage is TRBV28 and J usage is TRBJ2-3; 16 nucleotides line up with TRBD2. With 4 bases clipped from V and 5 bases from J, the junction kept 18 bases outside the gene matches. The CDR3 has 21 amino acids. From germline, CDR1 is MDHEN and CDR2 SYDVKM. The CDR3 here is CASSSPGTSGGARRVLDTQYF. CDR3 bases: TGTGCCAGCAGTTCCCCAGGGACTAGCGGGGGGGCCAGGAGGGTTTTAGATACGCAGTATTTT.

The chain couples TRBV19 to TRBJ1-3; D may be TRBD1 (6 bases). Trimming removed 3 bases from V and 4 bases from J, with 16 bases in between. Germline CDR1 and CDR2: LNHDA and SQIVND (reference sequence). The CDR3 covers 16 residues. CDR3 protein: CASSIHRANGGNTIYF. For the CDR3, the DNA is TGTGCCAGTAGTATCCACAGGGCAAACGGCGGAAACACCATATATTTT.

This sequence joins TRBV6-5 and TRBJ1-3; a weak D match, TRBD1 (6 bases). There are 14 residues in the CDR3. Germline assignment: CDR1 MNHEY and CDR2 SVGAGI. The V gene lost 6 bases and the J gene lost 0 bases, with 9 bases spanning the gap. CDR3 in amino acids: CASSRDISGNTIYF. The CDR3 nucleotides are TGTGCCAGCAGCCGGGACATCTCTGGAAACACCATATATTTT.

The chain carries TRBV27 and TRBJ2-1; the match to TRBD2 covers 11 bases. The CDR3 length is 15 residues. V lost 8 bases to trimming and J lost 7 bases; unmatched junction nucleotides: 10. From germline, CDR1 is MNHEY and CDR2 SMNVEV (reference sequence). CDR3 sequence (DNA): TGTGCCAGCGCCGGGAAAGCTAGCGGGAGGAATGAGCAGTTCTTC. It is translated as CASAGKASGRNEQFF.

Concerning this clone: An end of the junction does not agree with germline; a read error may underlie this. V and J are TRBV2 and TRBJ2-2, with D maybe TRBD1 (6 bases). The CDR3 extends over 15 amino acids. CDR1 is SNHLY and CDR2 is FYNNEI in the germline V gene. As DNA, the CDR3 is TGTGCTAGCAGGTCCGCAGGGGCGAGGACCGGGGAGCTGTTTTTT. Protein sequence: CASRSAGARTGELFF. Combining the CDR3 with reference TRBV2 and TRBJ2-2 gives the whole variable domain EPEVTQTPSHQVTQMGQEVILRCVPISNHLYFYWYRQILGQKVEFLVSFYNNEISEKSEIFDDQFSVERPDGSNFTLKIRSTKLEDSAMYFCASRSAGARTGELFFGEGSRLTVL.

The chain uses TRBV2 and TRBJ2-2; possibly TRBD2 for D (6 bases). V was cut by 2 bases and J by 8 bases, with 18 bases left in between. Per the germline V gene, CDR1 is SNHLY and CDR2 is FYNNEI. This CDR3 spans 16 amino acids. CDR3 region: CASSELTRFTPGELFF. Here the CDR3 DNA reads TGTGCCAGCAGTGAACTGACTAGATTTACACCGGGGGAGCTGTTTTTT.

CDR3 nucleotide sequence: TGTGCCAGCTCACCGCGACTAGCGGACAATGAGCAGTTCTTC. It is translated as CASSPRLADNEQFF. The rearrangement uses TRBV18 and TRBJ2-1; the match to TRBD2 covers 9 bases. The CDR3 spans 14 residues. V was pared by 3 bases and J by 5 bases, with 2 bases of the junction left unmatched. Germline CDR1 and CDR2: KGHSH and LQKENI.

This chain uses TRBV19 with TRBJ1-5; weak D call: TRBD1 (5 bases). The CDR3 runs 17 residues. Germline V gives CDR1 LNHDA, CDR2 SQIVND (reference sequence). V was clipped by 5 bases and J by 3 bases, with 20 bases between them. The DNA of the CDR3 is TGTGCCAGTAGTGCTAGTCCAGGGTCCATATCCAATCAGCCCCAGCATTTT. Translation gives CASSASPGSISNQPQHF.

The chain links TRBV28 to TRBJ1-2; D ambiguous. In germline, CDR1 is MDHEN, CDR2 SYDVKM. The CDR3 has 16 amino acids. Trimming stripped 2 bases from V and 2 bases from J, with 15 bases between. Here the CDR3 reads CASSLDAPAGNYGYTF. CDR3 nucleotide sequence: TGTGCCAGCAGTTTAGATGCCCCAGCAGGCAACTATGGCTACACCTTC.

The CDR3 DNA sequence: TGCGCCAGCAGCTTGGACGTAGGGGGCAAGCAGTACTTC. This sequence encodes CASSLDVGGKQYF. V is TRBV5-1 and J is TRBJ2-7; TRBD1 agrees at 7 bases. J lost 8 bases, V lost 0 bases, and 5 bases had no gene match. Germline CDR1 and CDR2: SGHRS and YFSETQ. The CDR3 contains 13 residues.

This chain uses TRBV19 with TRBJ1-2, with 10 nucleotides matching TRBD1. CDR1 and CDR2 (germline): LNHDA, SQIVND (reference sequence). The CDR3 consists of 16 residues. J was trimmed by 0 bases and V by 3 bases; bases with no gene match: 4. Here the CDR3 reads CASSIGTGDSNYGYTF. CDR3 sequence (DNA): TGTGCCAGTAGTATCGGGACAGGGGATTCTAACTATGGCTACACCTTC.

V usage is TRBV5-1 and J usage is TRBJ2-1; 7 bases line up with TRBD1. The J segment lost 7 bases and the V segment lost 3 bases, leaving 10 bases of the junction unmatched. Germline V CDR1 and CDR2: SGHRS, YFSETQ. The CDR3 extends over 15 amino acids. DNA of the CDR3: TGCGCCAGCAGCTCGGACAGGCCGCAGGGAAATGAGCAGTTCTTC. Its protein is CASSSDRPQGNEQFF. Together with reference TRBV5-1 and TRBJ2-1, the CDR3 gives the full variable domain: KAGVTQTPRYLIKTRGQQVTLSCSPISGHRSVSWYQQTPGQGLQFLFEYFSETQRNKGNFPGRFSGRQFSNSRSEMNVSTLELGDSALYLCASSSDRPQGNEQFFGPGTRLTVL.

This rearrangement joins TRBV4-1 to TRBJ1-5; D call uncertain. From germline, CDR1 is MGHRA and CDR2 YSYEKL. Trimming took off 3 bases at V and 6 bases at J, with 18 bases between the two ends. CDR3 size: 16 residues. The CDR3 here is CASSQDGSNGVQPQHF. The CDR3 bases are TGCGCCAGCAGCCAGGACGGGTCAAACGGGGTTCAGCCCCAGCATTTT.

The gene calls are TRBV3-1 (or the pseudogene TRBV3-2) and TRBJ1-6; D is perhaps TRBD1 (6 bases). The germline CDR1 and CDR2 sequences are LGHDT and YNNKEL (reference sequence). The CDR3 is 17 residues long. Trimming shortened V by 6 bases and J by 9 bases, and 24 bases separated the two germline ends. The CDR3 sequence: CASRAAGGQLESSPLHF. DNA of the CDR3: TGTGCCAGCAGGGCTGCGGGCGGACAGTTGGAAAGTTCACCCCTCCACTTT.

In this sample, this clone turned up many times. This chain uses TRBV7-9 with TRBJ2-1; TRBD2 matches at 11 bases. Germline values: CDR1 SEHNR, CDR2 FQNEAQ (reference sequence). This CDR3 is 18 amino acids long. The trim removed 5 bases at V and 7 bases at J, leaving 16 bases unmatched. The DNA for the CDR3 is TGTGCCAGCAGCCAAAACCCTTTAGCGGGAGGGCCCAGGAATGAGCAGTTCTTC. Protein sequence: CASSQNPLAGGPRNEQFF.

The CDR3 nucleotides read TGTGCCAGCAGCTTAGAGACAGGCTATGGCTACACCTTC. Translated, it gives CASSLETGYGYTF. This chain uses TRBV7-2 with TRBJ1-2, with a possible D match to TRBD1 (6 bases). This CDR3 spans 13 amino acids. The germline CDR1 and CDR2 sequences are SGHTA and FQGNSA. V shed 1 base and J shed 4 bases, with 7 bases lying between them.

The V and J genes are TRBV7-3 and TRBJ2-1, with TRBD2 matching over 7 bases. The length of the CDR3 is 19 residues. In germline, CDR1 is SGHTA, CDR2 FQGTGA. Losses at the gene ends were 5 bases for V and 0 bases for J; bases not matched to a gene: 16. CDR3 sequence reads: CASSVPQGAGESSYNEQFF. CDR3 nucleotides: TGTGCCAGCAGCGTTCCTCAGGGCGCGGGGGAGAGCTCCTACAATGAGCAGTTCTTC.